This T cell receptor beta chain was found in a study of regulatory T cells in long-lasting Graves disease. Time point given: newly diagnosed GD, antithyroid drugs for less than 3 months. PBMCs were the source of the RNA used for TCR sequencing. Arm-PCR of CDR3 regions and iRepertoire HTBI primers were the basis on which TCR beta libraries were built. TCRdb analysed the multiplex PCR reads with MiXCR anew, one entry per CDR3 protein. The data hold just over 600,000 distinct CDR3 sequences, with around 15% observed a single time. The same sample was also studied in work on T cells in Graves' hyperthyroidism and ophthalmopathy.

The clonotype comes from a woman in her twenties or thirties with Graves disease. The sample here was peripheral blood mononuclear cells (PBMCs), taken at new diagnosis, from a patient treated with antithyroid drugs.

The CDR3 loop is CASSDLGGEFQETQYF. CDR3 coding DNA: TGTGCCAGCAGTGATTTGGGCGGGGAGTTCCAAGAGACCCAGTACTTC. The chain employs TRBV25-1 and TRBJ2-5; D possibly corresponds to TRBD2 (6 bases). This CDR3 is 16 amino acids long. Trimming removed 3 bases at V and 1 base at J, with 15 bases between. In germline, CDR1 is MGHDK, CDR2 SYGVNS.